A selection of T cell receptor beta chains follows, all from one sample in a study of shared clonotypes between healthy human individuals. Generated by immunoSEQ multiplex PCR, the TCRdb table keeps only in-frame clones and is missing some. The sample yields millions of clones, over 85% seen once. Sequenced: naive CD4+ T cells sorted from blood. These receptors originate from a man younger than 35 in good health. The CDR3 runs from the conserved cysteine through the conserved F or W. A D gene is named only where the DNA matches it firmly. Clone size, where shown, is once, few, many, or a class for clones that have expanded.

d_call clone_size j_call v_call cdr3_aa cdr3_nt
- - TRBJ1-1 TRBV7-2 CASSFRPGRNTEAFF TGTGCCAGCAGCTTCAGGCCAGGAAGGAACACTGAAGCTTTCTTT
- - TRBJ2-2 TRBV7-2 CASRLPPLWELFF TGTGCCAGCAGATTACCTCCATTGTGGGAGCTGTTTTTT
- - TRBJ1-6 TRBV10-1 CASSVGAVEGGPLHF TGCGCCAGCAGTGTTGGCGCCGTAGAGGGGGGACCCCTCCACTTT
- - TRBJ1-1 TRBV4-3 CASSQDIRATEAFF TGCGCCAGCAGCCAAGATATCCGGGCCACTGAAGCTTTCTTT
- - TRBJ1-5 TRBV18 CASSPGPEVNQPQHF TGTGCCAGCTCACCGGGCCCCGAGGTCAATCAGCCCCAGCATTTT
- - TRBJ1-6 TRBV5-1 CASSLEGSNSPLHF TGCGCCAGCAGCTTAGAAGGGTCTAATTCACCCCTCCACTTT
- - TRBJ1-2 TRBV27 CASTTANSYGYTF TGTGCCAGCACCACCGCGAACAGCTATGGCTACACCTTC
- - TRBJ2-7 TRBV6-5 CASSYGSPGYEQYF TGTGCCAGCAGTTATGGCTCTCCCGGGTACGAGCAGTACTTC
TRBD1 - TRBJ1-5 TRBV2 CASSGQGAGQPQHF TGTGCCAGCAGTGGGCAGGGGGCCGGTCAGCCCCAGCATTTT
- - TRBJ1-1 TRBV19 CASMGRFTEAFF TGTGCCTCGATGGGCAGGTTCACTGAAGCTTTCTTT
TRBD1 - TRBJ1-3 TRBV9 CASSFGTGGGNTIYF TGTGCCAGCAGCTTCGGGACAGGGGGTGGAAACACCATATATTTT
- once TRBJ1-2 TRBV9 CASSVEGGSSYGYTF TGTGCCAGCAGCGTAGAAGGCGGATCCTCCTATGGCTACACCTTC
TRBD1 - TRBJ2-7 TRBV5-1 CASSLQTGGEQYF TGCGCCAGCAGCTTGCAAACAGGGGGCGAGCAGTACTTC
- - TRBJ2-7 TRBV2 CASSDAGKGEQYF TGTGCCAGCAGTGATGCAGGGAAAGGAGAGCAGTACTTC
- - TRBJ2-5 TRBV28 CASSLLGGTQYF TGTGCCAGCAGTTTGTTGGGAGGGACCCAGTACTTC
TRBD1 - TRBJ2-7 TRBV6-5 CASSSPGQGQYEQYF TGTGCCAGCAGTTCCCCGGGACAGGGGCAATACGAGCAGTACTTC